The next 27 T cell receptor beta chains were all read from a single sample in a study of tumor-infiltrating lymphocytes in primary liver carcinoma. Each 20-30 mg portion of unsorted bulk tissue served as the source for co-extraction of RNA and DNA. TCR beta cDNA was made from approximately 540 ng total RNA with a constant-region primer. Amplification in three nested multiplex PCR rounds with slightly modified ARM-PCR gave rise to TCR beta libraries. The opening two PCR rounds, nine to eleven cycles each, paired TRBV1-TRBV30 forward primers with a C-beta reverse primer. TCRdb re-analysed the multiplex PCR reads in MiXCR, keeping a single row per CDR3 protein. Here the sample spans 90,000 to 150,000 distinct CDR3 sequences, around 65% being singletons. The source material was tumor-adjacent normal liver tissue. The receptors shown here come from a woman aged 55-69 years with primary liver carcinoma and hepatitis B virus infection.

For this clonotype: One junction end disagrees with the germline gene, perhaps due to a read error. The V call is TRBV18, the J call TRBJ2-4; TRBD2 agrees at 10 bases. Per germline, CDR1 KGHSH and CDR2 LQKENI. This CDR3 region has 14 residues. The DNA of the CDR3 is TGTGCCCGCTCACCCCAGCGGGAGGGACACATTCAGTACTTC. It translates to CARSPQREGHIQYF.

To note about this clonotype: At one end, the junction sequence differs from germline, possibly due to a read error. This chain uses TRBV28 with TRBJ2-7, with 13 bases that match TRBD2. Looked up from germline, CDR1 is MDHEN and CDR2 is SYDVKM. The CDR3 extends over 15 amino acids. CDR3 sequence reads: CASGTSGIISYEQHF. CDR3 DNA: TGTGCCAGCGGGACTAGCGGGATAATCTCCTACGAGCAGCACTTC.

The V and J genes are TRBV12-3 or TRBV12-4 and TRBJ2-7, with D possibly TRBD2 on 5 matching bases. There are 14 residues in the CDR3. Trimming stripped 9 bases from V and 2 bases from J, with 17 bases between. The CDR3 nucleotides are TGTGCCAGGAGACCTAGCCTCCCCCCCTACGAGCAGTACTTC. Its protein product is CARRPSLPPYEQYF.

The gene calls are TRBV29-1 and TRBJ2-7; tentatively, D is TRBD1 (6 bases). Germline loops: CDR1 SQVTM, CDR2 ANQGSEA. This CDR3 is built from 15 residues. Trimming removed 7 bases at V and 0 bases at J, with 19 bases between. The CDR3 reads CSAASTQGFSYEQYF. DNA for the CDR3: TGCAGCGCTGCAAGTACACAGGGATTCTCCTACGAGCAGTACTTC.

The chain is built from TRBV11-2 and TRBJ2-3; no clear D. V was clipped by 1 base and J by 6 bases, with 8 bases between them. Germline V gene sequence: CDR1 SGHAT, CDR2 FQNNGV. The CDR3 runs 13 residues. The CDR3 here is CASSLALGDTQYF. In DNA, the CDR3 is TGTGCCAGCAGCTTAGCGCTAGGGGATACGCAGTATTTT.

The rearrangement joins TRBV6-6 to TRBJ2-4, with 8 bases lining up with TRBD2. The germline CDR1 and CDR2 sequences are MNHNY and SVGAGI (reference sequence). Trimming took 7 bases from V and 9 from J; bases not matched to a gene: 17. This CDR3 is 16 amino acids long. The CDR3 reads CASNPGTSGVQGIQYF. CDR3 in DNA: TGTGCCAGCAACCCCGGAACTAGCGGTGTGCAGGGCATTCAGTACTTC.

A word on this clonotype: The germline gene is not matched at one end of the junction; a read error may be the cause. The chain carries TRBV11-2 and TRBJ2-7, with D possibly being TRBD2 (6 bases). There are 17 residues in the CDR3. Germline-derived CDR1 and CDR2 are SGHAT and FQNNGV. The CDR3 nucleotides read TGTGCCAGCAGCTTAGATCGTAGTATCGGGAGACTCTACAAGCAGTACTTC. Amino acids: CASSLDRSIGRLYKQYF.

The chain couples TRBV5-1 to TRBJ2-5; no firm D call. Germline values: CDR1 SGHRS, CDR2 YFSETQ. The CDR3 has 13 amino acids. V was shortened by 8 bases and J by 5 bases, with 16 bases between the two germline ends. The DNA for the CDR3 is TGCGCCAGTAGGCCTAACACAGAGGAGACCCAGTACTTC. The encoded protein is CASRPNTEETQYF.

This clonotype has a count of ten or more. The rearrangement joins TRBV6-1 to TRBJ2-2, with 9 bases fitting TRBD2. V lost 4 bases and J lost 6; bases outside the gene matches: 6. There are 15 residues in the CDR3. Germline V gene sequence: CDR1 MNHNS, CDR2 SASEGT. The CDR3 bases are TGTGCCAGCAGTGGGATTAGCGGGAGTTCCGGGGAGCTGTTTTTT. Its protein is CASSGISGSSGELFF.

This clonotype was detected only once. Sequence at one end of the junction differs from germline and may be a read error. The CDR3 DNA is TGTGTCAGCAGCACCCCCCCGGGACGCGGTGACTATGGCTACACCTTC. It translates to CVSSTPPGRGDYGYTF. The chain links TRBV28 to TRBJ1-2; D perhaps matches TRBD1 (5 bases). Germline V gene lookup returns CDR1 MDHEN and CDR2 SYDVKM. This CDR3 is built from 16 residues.

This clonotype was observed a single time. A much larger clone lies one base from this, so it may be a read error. For the CDR3, the DNA is TGTGCCAGCAGTTTATGGGGGGAGGGAAAGAACCAGTACTTC. This translates into CASSLWGEGKNQYF. The V gene is TRBV28, the J gene TRBJ2-5, with TRBD2 identical over 7 bases. Germline trimming cut 0 bases from V and 10 bases from J; bases unmatched to any gene: 8. This CDR3 has 14 amino acids. CDR1 is MDHEN, CDR2 SYDVKM, per germline.

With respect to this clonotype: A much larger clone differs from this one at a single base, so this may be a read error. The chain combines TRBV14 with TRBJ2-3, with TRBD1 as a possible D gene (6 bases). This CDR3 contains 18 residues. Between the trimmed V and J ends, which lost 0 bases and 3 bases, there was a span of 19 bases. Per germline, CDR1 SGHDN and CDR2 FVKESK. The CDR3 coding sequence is TGTGCCAGCAGCCAAGATCCCGGACAGTGGGCACGGACAGATACGCAGTATTTT. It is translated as CASSQDPGQWARTDTQYF.

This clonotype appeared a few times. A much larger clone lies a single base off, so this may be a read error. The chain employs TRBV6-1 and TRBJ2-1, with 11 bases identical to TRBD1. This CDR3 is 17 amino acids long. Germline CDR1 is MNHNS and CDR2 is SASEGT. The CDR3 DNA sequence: TGTGTCAGCAGTGTTTTCGGAGGGACAGGGGGATTCAATGAGCAGTTCTTC. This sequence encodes CVSSVFGGTGGFNEQFF.

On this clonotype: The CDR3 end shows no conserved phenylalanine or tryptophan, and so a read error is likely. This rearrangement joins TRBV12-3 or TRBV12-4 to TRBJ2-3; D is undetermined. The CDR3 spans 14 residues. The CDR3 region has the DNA TGTGCCAGCATTTTAGGGCTACCCCCGGATACGCAGTATTCT. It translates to CASILGLPPDTQYS.

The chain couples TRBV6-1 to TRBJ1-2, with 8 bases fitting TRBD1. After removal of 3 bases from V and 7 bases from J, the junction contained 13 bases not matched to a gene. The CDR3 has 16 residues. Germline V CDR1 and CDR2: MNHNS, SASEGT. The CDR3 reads CASSERQGMGGCGYTF. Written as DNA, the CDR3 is TGTGCCAGCAGTGAGAGACAGGGGATGGGGGGCTGTGGCTACACCTTC.

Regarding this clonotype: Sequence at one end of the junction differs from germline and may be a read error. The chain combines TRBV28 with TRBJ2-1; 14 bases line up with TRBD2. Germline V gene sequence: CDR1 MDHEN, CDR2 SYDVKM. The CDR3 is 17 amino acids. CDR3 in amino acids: CVSSSRGLAGARGEQFF. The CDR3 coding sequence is TGTGTCAGCAGTTCTAGGGGACTAGCGGGGGCCAGGGGTGAGCAGTTCTTC.

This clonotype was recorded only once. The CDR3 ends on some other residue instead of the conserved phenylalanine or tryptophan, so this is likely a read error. CDR3 protein: CASSDGGQRYEQYL. The CDR3 nucleotides are TGTGCCAGCAGTGACGGGGGGCAGCGCTACGAGCAGTACCTC. The chain has TRBV6-5 and TRBJ2-7; possible D gene TRBD2, 7 bases. Germline-derived CDR1 and CDR2 are MNHEY and SVGAGI. The CDR3 sequence is 14 residues long. With 5 bases removed from V and 3 bases from J, the gap between germline ends came to 14 bases.

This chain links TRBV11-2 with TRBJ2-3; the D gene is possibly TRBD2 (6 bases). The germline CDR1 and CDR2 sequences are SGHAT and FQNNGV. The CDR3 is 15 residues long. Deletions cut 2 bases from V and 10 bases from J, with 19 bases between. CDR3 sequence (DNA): TGTGCCAGCAGCTTATCGGACTATCACACAGACGCGCAGTATTTT. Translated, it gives CASSLSDYHTDAQYF.

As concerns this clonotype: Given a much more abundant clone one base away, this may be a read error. As DNA, the CDR3 is TGCGCCAGCATCTTGGAAGGGGCTAGCGGGAGGCCCACGGGGAATGAGCAGTTCTTC. Amino acids: CASILEGASGRPTGNEQFF. This chain joins TRBV5-1 and TRBJ2-1; 11 nucleotides agree with TRBD2. This CDR3 region has 19 residues. Germline loops: CDR1 SGHRS, CDR2 YFSETQ. The complete variable domain, with remaining parts taken from reference TRBV5-1 and TRBJ2-1, reads KAGVTQTPRYLIKTRGQQVTLSCSPISGHRSVSWYQQTPGQGLQFLFEYFSETQRNKGNFPGRFSGRQFSNSRSEMNVSTLELGDSALYLCASILEGASGRPTGNEQFFGPGTRLTVL.

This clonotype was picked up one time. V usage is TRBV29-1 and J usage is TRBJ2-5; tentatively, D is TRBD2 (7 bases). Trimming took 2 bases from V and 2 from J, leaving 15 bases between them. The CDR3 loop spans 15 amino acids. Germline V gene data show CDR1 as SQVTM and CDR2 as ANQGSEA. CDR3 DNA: TGCAGCGTTGAACCGACCGGGGGGCGGCAAGAGACCCAGTACTTC. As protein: CSVEPTGGRQETQYF.

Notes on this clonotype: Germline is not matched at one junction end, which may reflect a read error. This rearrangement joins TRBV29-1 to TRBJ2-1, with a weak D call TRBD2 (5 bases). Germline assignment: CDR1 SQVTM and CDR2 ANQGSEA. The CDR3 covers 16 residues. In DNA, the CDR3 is TGCAGCGTTGCAGACCCCATTAGCGAACTATACAATGGGCAGTTATTC. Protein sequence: CSVADPISELYNGQLF.

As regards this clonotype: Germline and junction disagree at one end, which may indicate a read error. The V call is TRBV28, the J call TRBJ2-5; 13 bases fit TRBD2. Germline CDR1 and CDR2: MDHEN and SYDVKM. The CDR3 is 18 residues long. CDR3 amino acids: CVSSFGLAGAPDQETQYF. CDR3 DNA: TGTGTCAGCAGTTTTGGACTAGCGGGAGCCCCCGACCAAGAGACCCAGTACTTC.

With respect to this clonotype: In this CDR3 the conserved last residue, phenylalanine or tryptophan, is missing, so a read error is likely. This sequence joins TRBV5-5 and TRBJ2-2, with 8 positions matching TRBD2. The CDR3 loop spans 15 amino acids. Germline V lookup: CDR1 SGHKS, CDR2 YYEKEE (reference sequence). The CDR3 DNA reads TGTGCCAGCAACCCCGGGGGGGGGAACATCGGGGAGCTGTTTTAT. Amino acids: CASNPGGGNIGELFY.

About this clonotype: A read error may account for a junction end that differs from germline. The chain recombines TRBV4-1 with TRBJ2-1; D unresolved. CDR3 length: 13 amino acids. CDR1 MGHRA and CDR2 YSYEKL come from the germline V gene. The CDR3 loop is CAGSPDYSDEQFF. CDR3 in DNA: TGCGCCGGCAGCCCAGATTACAGTGATGAGCAGTTCTTC.

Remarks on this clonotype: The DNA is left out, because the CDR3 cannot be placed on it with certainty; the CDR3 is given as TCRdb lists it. The CDR3 is CVSSSSATNEKVFF. The chain recombines TRBV6-5 with TRBJ1-4. Including both end residues, the CDR3 is 14 amino acids long. The germline CDR1 and CDR2 sequences are MNHEY and SVGAGI.

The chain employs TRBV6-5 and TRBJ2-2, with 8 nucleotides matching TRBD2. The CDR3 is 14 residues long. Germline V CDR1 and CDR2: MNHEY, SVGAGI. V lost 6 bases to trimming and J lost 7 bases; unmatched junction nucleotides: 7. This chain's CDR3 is CASSHGGAVGELFF. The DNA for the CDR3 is TGTGCCAGCAGCCACGGGGGGGCGGTCGGGGAGCTGTTTTTT.

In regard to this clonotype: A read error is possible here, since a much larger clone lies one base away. CDR3 DNA sequence: TGCGCCAGCAGCTCCAGACAGGGGGTTAGCACAGATACGCAGTATTTT. Amino acids: CASSSRQGVSTDTQYF. The chain couples TRBV10-1 to TRBJ2-3, with 9 bases identical to TRBD1. The CDR3 spans 16 residues. With V trimmed by 6 bases and J by 0 bases, 7 bases remained unmatched. Germline loops: CDR1 WNHNN, CDR2 SYGVQD (reference sequence).